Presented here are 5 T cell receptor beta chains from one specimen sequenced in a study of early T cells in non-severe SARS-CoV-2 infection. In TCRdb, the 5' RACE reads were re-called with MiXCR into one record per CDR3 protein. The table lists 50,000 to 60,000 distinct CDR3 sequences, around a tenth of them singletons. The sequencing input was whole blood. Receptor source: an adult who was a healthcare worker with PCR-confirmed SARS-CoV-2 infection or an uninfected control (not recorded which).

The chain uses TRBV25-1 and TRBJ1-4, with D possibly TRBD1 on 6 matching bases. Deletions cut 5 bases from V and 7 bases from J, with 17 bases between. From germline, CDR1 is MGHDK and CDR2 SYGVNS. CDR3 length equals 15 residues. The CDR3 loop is CASSILDRRVEKLFF. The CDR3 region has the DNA TGTGCCAGCAGTATCTTGGACAGACGTGTTGAAAAACTGTTTTTT.

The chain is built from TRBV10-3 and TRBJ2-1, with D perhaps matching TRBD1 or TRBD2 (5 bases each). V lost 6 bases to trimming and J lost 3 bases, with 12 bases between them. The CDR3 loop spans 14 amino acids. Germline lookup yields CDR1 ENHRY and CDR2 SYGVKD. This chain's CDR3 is CAIRGDGDYNEQFF. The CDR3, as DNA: TGTGCCATCAGGGGGGACGGAGACTACAATGAGCAGTTCTTC.

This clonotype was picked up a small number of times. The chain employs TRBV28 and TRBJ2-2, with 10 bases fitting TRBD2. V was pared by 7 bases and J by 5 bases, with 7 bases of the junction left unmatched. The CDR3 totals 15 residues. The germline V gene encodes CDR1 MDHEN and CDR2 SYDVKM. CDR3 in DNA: TGTGCCAGCAACCCAGCGGGAGGGCCAACCGGGGAGCTGTTTTTT. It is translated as CASNPAGGPTGELFF.

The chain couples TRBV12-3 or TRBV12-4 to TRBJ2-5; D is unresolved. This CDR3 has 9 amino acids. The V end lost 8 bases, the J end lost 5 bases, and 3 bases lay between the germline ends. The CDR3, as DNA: TGTGCCAGCGGGGAGACCCAGTACTTC. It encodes CASGETQYF.

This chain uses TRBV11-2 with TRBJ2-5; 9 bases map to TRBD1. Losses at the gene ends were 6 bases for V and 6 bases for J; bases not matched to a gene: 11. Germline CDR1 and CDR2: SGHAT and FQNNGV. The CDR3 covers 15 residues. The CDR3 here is CASRDAQGAGQTQYF. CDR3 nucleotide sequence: TGTGCCAGCAGGGATGCACAGGGGGCGGGACAGACCCAGTACTTC. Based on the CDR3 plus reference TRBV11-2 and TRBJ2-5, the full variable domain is EAGVAQSPRYKIIEKRQSVAFWCNPISGHATLYWYQQILGQGPKLLIQFQNNGVVDDSQLPKDRFSAERLKGVDSTLKIQPAKLEDSAVYLCASRDAQGAGQTQYFGPGTRLLVL.